This entry describes one TCR beta chain. It was UMI-labeled 5' RACE by which the TCR beta libraries were made. From its re-call of the 5' RACE reads, TCRdb lists each CDR3 protein once, without DNA. This sample's table reports almost 7,500 distinct CDR3 sequences. The data are from a study of human CD8 memory T cell subsets. It was CCR7+ PD-1+ TIGIT+ early memory CD8+ T cells with exhausted-like traits that constituted TPEX cells. From buffy coats of healthy donors, the PBMC were obtained. This CDR3 contains 18 residues. Germline V gene sequence: CDR1 SGHNT, CDR2 YYREEE (reference sequence). The sample taken for sequencing was CD8+ T cells from PBMCs. The origin of this receptor is a human donor in good health. The chain is built from TRBV5-4 and TRBJ2-3; TCRdb's D call of TRBD2 is untestable without DNA. Here the CDR3 reads CASSLGPQGSGSTDTQYF.